This entry concerns a single T cell receptor (beta chain). The germline V gene encodes CDR1 MDHEN and CDR2 SYDVKM. The CDR3 has 15 residues. V lost 3 bases, J lost 2 bases, and 13 bases lay in between. A second 7 to 11 cycle PCR used barcoded and J-beta primers. MiXCR, run by TCRdb on the 5' RACE reads, gives a single entry per CDR3 protein. The table shows about 900,000 distinct CDR3 sequences, with 40% to 60% occurring only once. This sample is part of a study of blood T cells in healthy people across ages. Peripheral blood from each donor was collected in a volume of ten milliliters. Isolation recovered at least 6 million PBMCs from every sample.

The specimen sequenced was blood. The chain links TRBV28 to TRBJ1-2, with no clear D. The source of this sequence is a man between 25 and 39 years old in good health. The CDR3 spells CASSFVVHKNYGYTF. Written as DNA, the CDR3 is TGTGCCAGCAGTTTCGTCGTCCACAAAAACTATGGCTACACCTTC.